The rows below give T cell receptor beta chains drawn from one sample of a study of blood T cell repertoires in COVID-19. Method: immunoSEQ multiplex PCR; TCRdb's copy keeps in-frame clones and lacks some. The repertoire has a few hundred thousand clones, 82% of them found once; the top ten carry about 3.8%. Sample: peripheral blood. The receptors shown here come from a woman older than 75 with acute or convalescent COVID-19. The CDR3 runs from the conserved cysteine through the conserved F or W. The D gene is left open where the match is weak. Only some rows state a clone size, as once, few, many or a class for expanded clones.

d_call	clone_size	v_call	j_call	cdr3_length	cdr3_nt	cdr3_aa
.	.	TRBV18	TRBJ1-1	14	TGTGCCAGCTCACCGATCCGGGATTGGTCTGAAGCTTTCTTT	CASSPIRDWSEAFF
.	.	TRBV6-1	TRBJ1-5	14	TGTGCCAGCAGTGAAGCCGGGGGAAGCCAGCCCCAGCATTTT	CASSEAGGSQPQHF
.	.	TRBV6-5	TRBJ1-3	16	TGTGCCAGCAGTTACTCCGGGGGGAGTAACCGAAACACCATATATTTT	CASSYSGGSNRNTIYF
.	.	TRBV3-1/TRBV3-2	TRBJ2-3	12	TGTGCCAGCGGGGGGGCCTGGGATACGCAGTATTTT	CASGGAWDTQYF
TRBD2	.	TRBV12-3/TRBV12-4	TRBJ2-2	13	TGTGCCAGCAGTTACGGGGGGGCCGGGGAGCTGTTTTTT	CASSYGGAGELFF
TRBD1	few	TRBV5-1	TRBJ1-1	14	TGCGCCAGCACCGAAGGGACAGTGAACACTGAAGCTTTCTTT	CASTEGTVNTEAFF
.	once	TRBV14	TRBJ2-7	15	TGTGCCAGCAGCCAATACGAGGGACACTCCTACGAGCAGTACTTC	CASSQYEGHSYEQYF
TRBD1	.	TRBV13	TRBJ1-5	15	TGTGCCAGCAGCTACCGGGACAGGAGCAATCAGCCCCAGCATTTT	CASSYRDRSNQPQHF
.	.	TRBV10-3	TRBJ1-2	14	TGTGCCATCAGCACAGGGACGTCCAATTATGGCTACACCTTC	CAISTGTSNYGYTF
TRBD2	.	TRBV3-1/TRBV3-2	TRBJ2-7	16	TGTGCCAGCAGCCAGGGAACTAGCGGGATTTCCTACGAGCAGTACTTC	CASSQGTSGISYEQYF
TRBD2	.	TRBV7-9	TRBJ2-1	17	TGTGCCAGCAGCTTAGCGGGACTAGCAAGGGTGGGCAATGAGCAGTTCTTC	CASSLAGLARVGNEQFF
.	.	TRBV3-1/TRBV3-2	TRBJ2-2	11	TGTGCCAGCACCTTGGGCCGGAAGCTGTTTTTT	CASTLGRKLFF
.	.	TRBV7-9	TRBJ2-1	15	TGTGCCAGCAGCTTATCCGGGGGGCCCACCAATGAGCAGTTCTTC	CASSLSGGPTNEQFF
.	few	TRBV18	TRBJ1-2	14	TGTGCCAGCTCACCACCGTTCAGGGTCGGCGGCTACACCTTC	CASSPPFRVGGYTF
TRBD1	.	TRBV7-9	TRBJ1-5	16	TGTGCCAGCAGCTTACAGACAGGGGCGGCGGGTCAGCCCCAGCATTTT	CASSLQTGAAGQPQHF
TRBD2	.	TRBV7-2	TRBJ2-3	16	TGTGCCAGCAGCTTAGAGGGGACTAGAGCCACAGATACGCAGTATTTT	CASSLEGTRATDTQYF
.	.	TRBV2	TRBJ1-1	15	TGTGCCAGCAGTGAGCAGGGTAGGCATAGCACTGAAGCTTTCTTT	CASSEQGRHSTEAFF
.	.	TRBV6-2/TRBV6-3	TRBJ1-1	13	TGTGCCAGCAGTTATGAAGCAGGGACTGAAGCTTTCTTT	CASSYEAGTEAFF
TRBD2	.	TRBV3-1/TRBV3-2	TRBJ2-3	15	TGTGCCAGCACCACCGGGACTACCAACACAGATACGCAGTATTTT	CASTTGTTNTDTQYF
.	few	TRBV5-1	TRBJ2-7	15	TGCGCCAGCAGCTTGGATACAGGGAGCTCCTACGAGCAGTACTTC	CASSLDTGSSYEQYF
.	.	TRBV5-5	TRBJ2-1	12	TGTGCCAGCAGCCGGGCCTACAATGAGCAGTTCTTC	CASSRAYNEQFF
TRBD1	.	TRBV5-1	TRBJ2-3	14	TGCGCCAGCAGCTTTGACAGGGCCACAGATACGCAGTATTTT	CASSFDRATDTQYF
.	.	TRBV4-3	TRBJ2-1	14	TGCGCCAGCAGCCAAGAACACGGGGGCAATGAGCAGTTCTTC	CASSQEHGGNEQFF
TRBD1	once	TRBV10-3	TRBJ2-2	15	TGTGCCATCAGTGAGAGGGGGCTTGGGACCGGGGAGCTGTTTTTT	CAISERGLGTGELFF
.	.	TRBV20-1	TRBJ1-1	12	TGCAGTGCTAGTGCAGGGAACACTGAAGCTTTCTTT	CSASAGNTEAFF
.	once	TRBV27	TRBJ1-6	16	TGTGCCAGCAGTTTACCCCCCGGACAGAGCCATTCACCCCTCCACTTT	CASSLPPGQSHSPLHF
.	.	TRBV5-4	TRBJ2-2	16	TGTGCCAGCAAGGGGGGCGGGGGAGCGAACACCGGGGAGCTGTTTTTT	CASKGGGGANTGELFF
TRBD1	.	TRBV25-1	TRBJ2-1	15	TGTGCCAGCATTCGGACAGGGTCGAATCACAATGAGCAGTTCTTC	CASIRTGSNHNEQFF
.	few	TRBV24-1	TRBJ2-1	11	TGTGCCACCAGTGGAGTAAATGAGCAGTTCTTC	CATSGVNEQFF
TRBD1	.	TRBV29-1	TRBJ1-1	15	TGCAGCGTCTCGGGACAGGTTCAGGTGAACACTGAAGCTTTCTTT	CSVSGQVQVNTEAFF
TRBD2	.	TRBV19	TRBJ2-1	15	TGTGCCAGTAGTACCCTCGGACTAGCGGGGGCCTCGCAGTTCTTC	CASSTLGLAGASQFF
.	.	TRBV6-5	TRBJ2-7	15	TGTGCCAGCAGCGGGGGAGGGACAAAACTCTACGAGCAGTACTTC	CASSGGGTKLYEQYF
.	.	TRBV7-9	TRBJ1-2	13	TGTGCCAGCAGCTTAAGTGACAGGCCCTCGGGTACCTTC	CASSLSDRPSGTF
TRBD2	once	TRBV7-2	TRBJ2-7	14	TGTGCCAGCAGCTTGGGGACTAGCGGGGACGAGCAGTACTTC	CASSLGTSGDEQYF
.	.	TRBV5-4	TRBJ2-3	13	TGTGCCAGCAGCTTGACAGCCACAGATACGCAGTATTTT	CASSLTATDTQYF
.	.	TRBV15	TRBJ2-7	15	TGTGCCACCAGCAGGGGAGCAGGACAGCCCTACGAGCAGTACTTC	CATSRGAGQPYEQYF
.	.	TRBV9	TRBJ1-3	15	TGTGCCAGCAGCTTGGAGCCACAACCCGGAAACACCATATATTTT	CASSLEPQPGNTIYF
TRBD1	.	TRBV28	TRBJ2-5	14	TGTGCCAGCAGTTTGGTCCAGGGGGTAGAGACCCAGTACTTC	CASSLVQGVETQYF
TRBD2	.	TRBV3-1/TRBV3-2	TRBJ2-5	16	TGTGCCAGCAGGCAACTAGCGGGGGGGGTCTGGGAGACCCAGTACTTC	CASRQLAGGVWETQYF
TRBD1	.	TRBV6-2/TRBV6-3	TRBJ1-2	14	TGTGCCAGCAGTTACTCGAACAGGGGCTATGGCTACACCTTC	CASSYSNRGYGYTF
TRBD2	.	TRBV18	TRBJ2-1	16	TGTGCCAGCTCACTGCTAGCGGGGAGAAACTACAATGAGCAGTTCTTC	CASSLLAGRNYNEQFF